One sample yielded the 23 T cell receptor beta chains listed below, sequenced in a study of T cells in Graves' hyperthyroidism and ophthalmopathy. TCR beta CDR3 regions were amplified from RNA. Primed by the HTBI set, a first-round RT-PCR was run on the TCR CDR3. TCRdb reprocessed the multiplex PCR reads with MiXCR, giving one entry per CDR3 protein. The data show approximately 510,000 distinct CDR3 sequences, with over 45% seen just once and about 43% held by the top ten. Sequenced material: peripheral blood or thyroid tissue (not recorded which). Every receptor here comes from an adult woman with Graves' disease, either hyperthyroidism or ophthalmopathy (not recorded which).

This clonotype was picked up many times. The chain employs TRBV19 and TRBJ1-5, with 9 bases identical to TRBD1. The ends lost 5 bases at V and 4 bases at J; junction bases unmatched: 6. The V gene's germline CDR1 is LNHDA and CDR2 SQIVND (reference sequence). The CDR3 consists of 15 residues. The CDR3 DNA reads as TGTGCCAGTAGTGACACAGGGGGCGGAAATCAGCCCCAGCATTTT. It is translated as CASSDTGGGNQPQHF. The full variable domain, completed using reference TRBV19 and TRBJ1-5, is DGGITQSPKYLFRKEGQNVTLSCEQNLNHDAMYWYRQDPGQGLRLIYYSQIVNDFQKGDIAEGYSVSREKKESFPLTVTSAQKNPTAFYLCASSDTGGGNQPQHFGDGTRLSIL.

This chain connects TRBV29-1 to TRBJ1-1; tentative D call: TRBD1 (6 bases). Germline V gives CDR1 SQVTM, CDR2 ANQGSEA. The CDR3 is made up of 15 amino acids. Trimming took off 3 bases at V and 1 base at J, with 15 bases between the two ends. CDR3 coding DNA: TGCAGCGTTGAGGTGGTTCGGGGGCGGAACACTGAAGCTTTCTTT. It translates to CSVEVVRGRNTEAFF.

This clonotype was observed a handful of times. The CDR3 reads CASSIRIRRDTQYF. CDR3 in DNA: TGTGCCAGTAGTATTCGGATCCGGCGGGACACGCAGTATTTT. The chain is built from TRBV19 and TRBJ2-3; D might be TRBD2 (6 bases). The CDR3 length is 14 residues. V was trimmed by 3 bases and J by 9 bases, leaving 16 bases between them. CDR1 and CDR2 (germline): LNHDA, SQIVND (reference sequence).

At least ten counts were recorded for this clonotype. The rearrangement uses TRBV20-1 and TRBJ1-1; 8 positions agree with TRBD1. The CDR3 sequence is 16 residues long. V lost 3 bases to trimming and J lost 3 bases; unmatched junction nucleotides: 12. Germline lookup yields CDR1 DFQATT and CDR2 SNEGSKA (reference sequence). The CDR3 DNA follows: TGCAGTGCTAGTAGGGGGACAGGCGCCCTGGACACTGAAGCTTTCTTT. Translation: CSASRGTGALDTEAFF.

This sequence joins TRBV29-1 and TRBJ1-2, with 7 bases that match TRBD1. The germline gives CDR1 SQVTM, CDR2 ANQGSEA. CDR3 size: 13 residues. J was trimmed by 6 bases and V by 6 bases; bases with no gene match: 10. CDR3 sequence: CSVDRVGDDGYTF. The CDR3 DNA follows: TGCAGCGTCGACAGGGTCGGGGACGATGGCTACACCTTC.

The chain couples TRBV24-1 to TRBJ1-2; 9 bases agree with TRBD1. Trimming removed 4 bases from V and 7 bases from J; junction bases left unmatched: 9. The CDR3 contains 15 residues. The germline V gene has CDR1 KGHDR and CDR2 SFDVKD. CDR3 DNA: TGTGCCACCAGTGACCGTCCCGGGACAGGGACTGGCTACACCTTC. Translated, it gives CATSDRPGTGTGYTF.

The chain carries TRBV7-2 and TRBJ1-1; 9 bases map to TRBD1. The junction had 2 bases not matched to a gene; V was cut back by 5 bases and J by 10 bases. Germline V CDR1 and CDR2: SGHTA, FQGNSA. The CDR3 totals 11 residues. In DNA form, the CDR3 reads TGTGCCAGCAGCCCGGACAGGGGAGCTTTCTTT. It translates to CASSPDRGAFF.

The CDR3 region has the DNA TGCAGTGCTAGAGGGACCGTTTACCCGGGTTGGACCCAGTACTTC. As protein: CSARGTVYPGWTQYF. V gene TRBV20-1 combines with J gene TRBJ2-5, with D uncertain. Germline V CDR1 and CDR2: DFQATT, SNEGSKA (reference sequence). V lost 1 base and J lost 7, with 19 bases in between. The CDR3 is 15 residues long.

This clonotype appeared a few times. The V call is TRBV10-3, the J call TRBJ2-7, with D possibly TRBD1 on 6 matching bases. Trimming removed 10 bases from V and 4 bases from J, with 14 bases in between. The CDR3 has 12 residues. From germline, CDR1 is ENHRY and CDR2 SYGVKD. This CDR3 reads CATTGLGYEQYF. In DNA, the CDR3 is TGTGCCACGACAGGTCTTGGTTACGAGCAGTACTTC.

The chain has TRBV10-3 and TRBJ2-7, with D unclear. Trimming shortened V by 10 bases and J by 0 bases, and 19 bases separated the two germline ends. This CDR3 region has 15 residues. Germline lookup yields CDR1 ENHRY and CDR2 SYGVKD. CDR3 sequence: CASKVGIKSSYEQYF. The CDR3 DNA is TGTGCCAGCAAGGTGGGAATAAAGAGCTCCTACGAGCAGTACTTC.

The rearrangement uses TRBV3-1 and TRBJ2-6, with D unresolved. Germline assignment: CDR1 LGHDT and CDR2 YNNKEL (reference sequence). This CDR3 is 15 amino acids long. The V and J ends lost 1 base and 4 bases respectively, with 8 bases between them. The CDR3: CASSQAAVGANVLTF. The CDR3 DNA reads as TGTGCCAGCAGCCAAGCAGCCGTAGGGGCCAACGTCCTGACTTTC.

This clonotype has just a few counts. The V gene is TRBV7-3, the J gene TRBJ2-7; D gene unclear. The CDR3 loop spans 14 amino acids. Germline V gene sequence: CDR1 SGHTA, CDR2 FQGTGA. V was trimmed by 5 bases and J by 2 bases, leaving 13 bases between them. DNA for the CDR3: TGTGCCAGCAGCCCACAAGGGCCCGCCTACGAGCAGTACTTC. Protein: CASSPQGPAYEQYF.

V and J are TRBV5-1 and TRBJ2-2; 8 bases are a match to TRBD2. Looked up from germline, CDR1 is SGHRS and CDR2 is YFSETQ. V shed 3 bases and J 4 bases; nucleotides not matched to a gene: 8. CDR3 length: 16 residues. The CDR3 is CASSSIAGMGTGELFF. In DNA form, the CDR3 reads TGCGCCAGCAGCTCAATAGCGGGGATGGGCACCGGGGAGCTGTTTTTT.

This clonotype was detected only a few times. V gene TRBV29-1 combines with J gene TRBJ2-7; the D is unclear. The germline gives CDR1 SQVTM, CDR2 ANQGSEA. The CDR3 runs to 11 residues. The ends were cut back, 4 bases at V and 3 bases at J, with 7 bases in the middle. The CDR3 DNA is TGCAGCGTTGCACAGAACTACGAGCAGTACTTC. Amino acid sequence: CSVAQNYEQYF.

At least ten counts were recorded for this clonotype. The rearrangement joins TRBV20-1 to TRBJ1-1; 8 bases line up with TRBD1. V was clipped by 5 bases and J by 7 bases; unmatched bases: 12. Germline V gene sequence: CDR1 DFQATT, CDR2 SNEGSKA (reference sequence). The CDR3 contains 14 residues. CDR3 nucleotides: TGCAGTGCTGTATTGACCGGGACAGGCCTTGAAGCTTTCTTT. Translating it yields CSAVLTGTGLEAFF.

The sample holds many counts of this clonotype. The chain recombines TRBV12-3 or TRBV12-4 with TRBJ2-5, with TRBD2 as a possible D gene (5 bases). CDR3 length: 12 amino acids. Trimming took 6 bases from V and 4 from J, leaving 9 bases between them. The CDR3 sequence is CASSQGGETQYF. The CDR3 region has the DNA TGTGCCAGCAGCCAAGGAGGAGAGACCCAGTACTTC.

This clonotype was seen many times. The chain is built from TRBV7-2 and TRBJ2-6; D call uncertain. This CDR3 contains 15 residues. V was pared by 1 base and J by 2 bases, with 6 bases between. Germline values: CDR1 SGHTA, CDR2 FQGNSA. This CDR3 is CASSLGGPGANVLTF. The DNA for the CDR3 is TGTGCCAGCAGCTTAGGTGGTCCTGGGGCCAACGTCCTGACTTTC.

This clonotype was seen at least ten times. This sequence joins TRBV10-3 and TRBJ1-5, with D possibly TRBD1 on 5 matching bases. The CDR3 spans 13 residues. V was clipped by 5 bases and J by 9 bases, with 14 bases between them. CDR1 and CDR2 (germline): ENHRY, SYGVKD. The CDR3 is CAISTGDERPQHF. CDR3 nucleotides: TGTGCCATCAGTACAGGAGATGAAAGGCCCCAGCATTTT.

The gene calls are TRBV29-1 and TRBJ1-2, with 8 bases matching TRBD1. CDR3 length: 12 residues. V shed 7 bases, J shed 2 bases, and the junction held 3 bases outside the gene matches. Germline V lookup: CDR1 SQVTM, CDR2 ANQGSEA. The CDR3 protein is CSGRTGNYGYTF. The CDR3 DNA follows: TGCAGCGGAAGGACAGGGAACTATGGCTACACCTTC.

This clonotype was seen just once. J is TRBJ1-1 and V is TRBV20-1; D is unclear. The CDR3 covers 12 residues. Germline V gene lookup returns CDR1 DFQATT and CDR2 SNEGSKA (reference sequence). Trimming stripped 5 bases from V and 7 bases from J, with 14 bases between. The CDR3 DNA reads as TGCAGTGCTCCTACTCAGAGGTTTGAAGCTTTCTTT. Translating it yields CSAPTQRFEAFF.

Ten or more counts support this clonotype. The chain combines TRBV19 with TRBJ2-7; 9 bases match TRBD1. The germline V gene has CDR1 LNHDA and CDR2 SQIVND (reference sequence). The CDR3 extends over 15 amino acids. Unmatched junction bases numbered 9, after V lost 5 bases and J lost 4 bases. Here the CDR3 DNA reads TGTGCCAGTAGTGTCGACAGGGGGGTAGGATACGAGCAGTACTTC. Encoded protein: CASSVDRGVGYEQYF.

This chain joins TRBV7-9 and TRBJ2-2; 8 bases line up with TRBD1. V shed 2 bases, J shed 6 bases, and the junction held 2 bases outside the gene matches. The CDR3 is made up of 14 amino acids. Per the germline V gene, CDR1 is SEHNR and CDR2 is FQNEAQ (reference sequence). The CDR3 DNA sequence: TGTGCCAGCAGCTTAAGGACAGGGTCCGGGGAGCTGTTTTTT. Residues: CASSLRTGSGELFF.

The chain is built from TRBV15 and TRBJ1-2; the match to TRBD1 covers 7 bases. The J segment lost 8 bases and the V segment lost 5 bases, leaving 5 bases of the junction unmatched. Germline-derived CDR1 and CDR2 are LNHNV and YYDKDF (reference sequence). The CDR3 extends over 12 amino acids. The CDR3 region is CATSVTGEGYTF. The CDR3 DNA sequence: TGTGCCACCAGCGTTACAGGGGAGGGCTACACCTTC. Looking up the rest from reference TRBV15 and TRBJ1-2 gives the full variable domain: DAMVIQNPRYQVTQFGKPVTLSCSQTLNHNVMYWYQQKSSQAPKLLFHYYDKDFNNEADTPDNFQSRRPNTSFCFLDIRSPGLGDTAMYLCATSVTGEGYTFGSGTRLTVV.